These T cell receptor beta chains were read from a single sample in a study of cytomegalovirus exposure and HLA in healthy donors. Method: immunoSEQ multiplex PCR; TCRdb's copy keeps in-frame clones and lacks some. The ten top clones account for roughly 6.7%, within a sample of approximately 180,000 clones. Sequenced material: PBMCs. Source of these receptors: a man aged 25-45 years in good health and CMV-seronegative. CDR3s include the opening cysteine and the closing phenylalanine or tryptophan. A D gene is named only where the DNA matches it firmly.

TRBJ1-4 | TRBV7-9 | . | TGTGCCAGCAGCCCGACAGGAACTACAACTAATGAAAAACTGTTTTTT | CASSPTGTTTNEKLFF
TRBJ2-5 | TRBV7-9 | TRBD1 | TGTGCCAGCAGCTTAGGGGACAGGTGGTACCAAGAGACCCAGTACTTC | CASSLGDRWYQETQYF
TRBJ1-5 | TRBV19 | TRBD1 | TGTGCCAGTAGTATACCTGACAGGGGCCGGCGCAATCAGCCCCAGCATTTT | CASSIPDRGRRNQPQHF
TRBJ2-7 | TRBV7-9 | TRBD1 | TGTGCCAGCAGCTCCGAGGACAGGACCCCCTACGAGCAGTACTTC | CASSSEDRTPYEQYF
TRBJ1-1 | TRBV25-1 | . | TGTGCCAGCAGTGAATCCGGGACATTTGTAGGGGGAACTGAAGCTTTCTTT | CASSESGTFVGGTEAFF
TRBJ1-2 | TRBV5-4 | . | TGTGCCAGCAGCTTGGCCGTCAGGGCGGACTATGGCTACACCTTC | CASSLAVRADYGYTF
TRBJ1-5 | TRBV19 | TRBD1 | TGTGCCAGTAGTTTCGGACAGGGGCCTCAGCCCCAGCATTTT | CASSFGQGPQPQHF
TRBJ2-7 | TRBV7-9 | . | TGTGCCAGCAGCTCAGACCAAGGGGTCCTCTCCGAGCAGTACTTC | CASSSDQGVLSEQYF
TRBJ1-4 | TRBV27 | . | TGTGCCAGCAGGCCTAGGGTCGGGGTAGGGGGTGAAAAACTGTTTTTT | CASRPRVGVGGEKLFF
TRBJ2-7 | TRBV4-3 | . | TGCGCCAGCAGCTCGGACTTGGGGGAGGCCTACGAGCAGTACTTC | CASSSDLGEAYEQYF
TRBJ2-2 | TRBV29-1 | TRBD2 | TGCAGCGTTGAAGATGCGGCTAGCGGGGGCTCGGTCGGGGAGCTGTTTTTT | CSVEDAASGGSVGELFF
TRBJ1-6 | TRBV27 | TRBD1 | TGTGCCAGCAGTTTATGGACAGGGGCCAGCTCCTATAATTCACCCCTCCACTTT | CASSLWTGASSYNSPLHF
TRBJ2-7 | TRBV6-5 | TRBD2 | TGTGCCAGCAGCCCTGAGCGGGGAGGCTACGAGCAGTACTTC | CASSPERGGYEQYF
TRBJ1-1 | TRBV18 | TRBD1 | TGTGCCAGCTCAGCCGCAGGGGGCAACACTGAAGCTTTCTTT | CASSAAGGNTEAFF
TRBJ1-2 | TRBV18 | TRBD1 | TGTGCCAGCTCACGTGACAGGGAAGACTATGGCTACACCTTC | CASSRDREDYGYTF
TRBJ1-6 | TRBV27 | . | TGTGCCAGCAGTTTAGAAGGGGTTCGCACAACAAATTCACCCCTCCACTTT | CASSLEGVRTTNSPLHF